Listed below are T cell receptor beta chains from one sample, sequenced in a study of cytotoxic CD8 clonotypes in ibrutinib-treated CLL. Produced via immunoSEQ multiplex PCR; TCRdb's table is partial and in-frame only. The sample shows about 160,000 clones, approximately 80% of them seen only once. The starting material was PBMCs, obtained after 24 months of ibrutinib treatment. These receptors were collected from a human donor with chronic lymphocytic leukemia. Each CDR3 is given with its conserved first and last residue. The order of the fields is D gene, J gene, clone size, V gene, CDR3 DNA, CDR3 protein. The D gene is left open where the match is weak. Some rows have no size entry. The others give once, few or many, or a class for an expanded clone.

d_gene: TRBD1
j_gene: TRBJ2-7
abundance: .
v_gene: TRBV18
CDR3nt: TGTGCCAGCTCACCAAATCTTGGACAGGGGGCAGGGGAGCAGTACTTC
CDR3aa: CASSPNLGQGAGEQYF

d_gene: TRBD1
j_gene: TRBJ1-5
abundance: .
v_gene: TRBV6-5
CDR3nt: TGTGCCAGCAGAAGACAGGGTAGCCCCAATCAGCCCCAGCATTTT
CDR3aa: CASRRQGSPNQPQHF

d_gene: .
j_gene: TRBJ2-6
abundance: .
v_gene: TRBV19
CDR3nt: TGTGCCAGTAACCGACAGGACCCGACCCGCTCTGGGGCCAACGTCCTGACTTTC
CDR3aa: CASNRQDPTRSGANVLTF

d_gene: TRBD1
j_gene: TRBJ2-3
abundance: .
v_gene: TRBV18
CDR3nt: TGTGCCAGCTCACCACCGTGGACAGGGGGCGCAGATACGCAGTATTTT
CDR3aa: CASSPPWTGGADTQYF

d_gene: .
j_gene: TRBJ2-5
abundance: .
v_gene: TRBV25-1
CDR3nt: TGTGCCAGCAGTGGAGGTCGAGAGACCCAGTACTTC
CDR3aa: CASSGGRETQYF

d_gene: .
j_gene: TRBJ2-3
abundance: .
v_gene: TRBV11-2
CDR3nt: TGTGCCAGCAGCCCGATAAGGAGCAGGGCAGGGTCCACAGATACGCAGTATTTT
CDR3aa: CASSPIRSRAGSTDTQYF

d_gene: .
j_gene: TRBJ1-1
abundance: .
v_gene: TRBV18
CDR3nt: TGTGCCAGCTACCAAACAGGGAACACTGAAGCTTTCTTT
CDR3aa: CASYQTGNTEAFF

d_gene: TRBD1
j_gene: TRBJ1-1
abundance: few
v_gene: TRBV6-1
CDR3nt: TGTGCCAGCAGTGAAACCACAGGGGTGAACACTGAAGCTTTCTTT
CDR3aa: CASSETTGVNTEAFF

d_gene: .
j_gene: TRBJ1-6
abundance: .
v_gene: TRBV29-1
CDR3nt: TGCAGCGTCCGGACACAGGGCCGTAATTCACCCCTCCACTTT
CDR3aa: CSVRTQGRNSPLHF

d_gene: TRBD1
j_gene: TRBJ1-1
abundance: .
v_gene: TRBV6-6
CDR3nt: TGTGCCAGCAGTCCCGAGGACAGGTTGAACACTGAAGCTTTCTTT
CDR3aa: CASSPEDRLNTEAFF

d_gene: .
j_gene: TRBJ1-1
abundance: few
v_gene: TRBV27
CDR3nt: TGTGCCAGCAGTTTACAGGGGCATATAACTGAAGCTTTCTTT
CDR3aa: CASSLQGHITEAFF

d_gene: TRBD2
j_gene: TRBJ2-1
abundance: .
v_gene: TRBV5-4
CDR3nt: TGTGCCAGCAGCGTTAGGGGACTAGCGGTGACGAGCTCCTACAATGAGCAGTTCTTC
CDR3aa: CASSVRGLAVTSSYNEQFF

d_gene: TRBD1
j_gene: TRBJ1-4
abundance: .
v_gene: TRBV5-1
CDR3nt: TGCGCCAGCAGCTTGTCAACAGGGGGAGATGAAAAACTGTTTTTT
CDR3aa: CASSLSTGGDEKLFF

d_gene: TRBD2
j_gene: TRBJ2-7
abundance: .
v_gene: TRBV7-8
CDR3nt: TGTGCCAGCACCCGAGGAGCACTAGCGGGAGACGAGCAGTACTTC
CDR3aa: CASTRGALAGDEQYF

d_gene: TRBD1
j_gene: TRBJ2-1
abundance: few
v_gene: TRBV9
CDR3nt: TGTGCCAGCAGCGGTGGGACAGGGTCCTACAATGAGCAGTTCTTC
CDR3aa: CASSGGTGSYNEQFF

d_gene: TRBD1
j_gene: TRBJ2-2
abundance: .
v_gene: TRBV2
CDR3nt: TGTGCCAGCAGTTATCCCCCGACAGGGTCGAACACCGGGGAGCTGTTTTTT
CDR3aa: CASSYPPTGSNTGELFF

d_gene: .
j_gene: TRBJ2-5
abundance: .
v_gene: TRBV5-6
CDR3nt: TGTGCCAGCAGCTTCCGGGAGACCCAGTACTTC
CDR3aa: CASSFRETQYF

d_gene: .
j_gene: TRBJ2-2
abundance: .
v_gene: TRBV19
CDR3nt: TGTGCCAGTAGTATCAGTGGGGCGCGGACCACCGGGGAGCTGTTTTTT
CDR3aa: CASSISGARTTGELFF

d_gene: .
j_gene: TRBJ1-6
abundance: few
v_gene: TRBV7-8
CDR3nt: TGTGCCAGCACGGGGGGTTTGGGTAATTCACCCCTCCACTTT
CDR3aa: CASTGGLGNSPLHF

d_gene: .
j_gene: TRBJ1-2
abundance: .
v_gene: TRBV28
CDR3nt: TGTGCCAGCAGCTCGGGTCCTCCAGGTGGCTACACCTTC
CDR3aa: CASSSGPPGGYTF

d_gene: .
j_gene: TRBJ2-7
abundance: few
v_gene: TRBV6-1
CDR3nt: TGTGCCAGCAGGCCGGGCCCCGGCGCCTACGAGCAGTACTTC
CDR3aa: CASRPGPGAYEQYF

d_gene: .
j_gene: TRBJ1-5
abundance: .
v_gene: TRBV19
CDR3nt: TGTGCCAGTACCCTAGGACAGTGGAGGTCACGCCAGCCCCAGCATTTT
CDR3aa: CASTLGQWRSRQPQHF

d_gene: TRBD1
j_gene: TRBJ2-7
abundance: .
v_gene: TRBV5-1
CDR3nt: TGCGCCAGCAGCCACAGGACAGGGGGCTCCAACGAGCAGTACTTC
CDR3aa: CASSHRTGGSNEQYF

d_gene: .
j_gene: TRBJ2-1
abundance: .
v_gene: TRBV7-6
CDR3nt: TGTGCCAGCAGCTTTGGGTTACCCTGGGAGCAGTTCTTC
CDR3aa: CASSFGLPWEQFF

d_gene: .
j_gene: TRBJ2-7
abundance: .
v_gene: TRBV27
CDR3nt: TGTGCCAGCAGTTTATTTGGACAGCTTCTACGGGAGCAGTACTTC
CDR3aa: CASSLFGQLLREQYF

d_gene: .
j_gene: TRBJ2-5
abundance: .
v_gene: TRBV9
CDR3nt: TGTGCCAGCAGCGTCGGGGTGGGTCAGGAGACCCAGTACTTC
CDR3aa: CASSVGVGQETQYF

d_gene: TRBD2
j_gene: TRBJ2-3
abundance: .
v_gene: TRBV27
CDR3nt: TGTGCCAGCAGTTTAAGGGCGGGGGGTTATACGCAGTATTTT
CDR3aa: CASSLRAGGYTQYF

d_gene: TRBD1
j_gene: TRBJ1-5
abundance: .
v_gene: TRBV6-4
CDR3nt: TGTGCCAGCAGTGCCATAGACAGGGTATGGGGCAATCAGCCCCAGCATTTT
CDR3aa: CASSAIDRVWGNQPQHF

d_gene: TRBD2
j_gene: TRBJ2-1
abundance: once
v_gene: TRBV5-1
CDR3nt: TGCGCCAGCAGCCTCTCCGGGACTAGCGGGATAACAGGGTCCTACAATGAGCAGTTCTTC
CDR3aa: CASSLSGTSGITGSYNEQFF

d_gene: .
j_gene: TRBJ1-5
abundance: few
v_gene: TRBV6-5
CDR3nt: TGTGCCAGCAGTTACCGGCCTCATTGGAGGCCCCAGCATTTT
CDR3aa: CASSYRPHWRPQHF

d_gene: .
j_gene: TRBJ2-5
abundance: few
v_gene: TRBV4-3
CDR3nt: TGCGCCAGCAGCCAAGGGGTACAATCCGAGACCCAGTACTTC
CDR3aa: CASSQGVQSETQYF

d_gene: .
j_gene: TRBJ2-5
abundance: .
v_gene: TRBV7-2
CDR3nt: TGTGCCAGCAGCTTAATCACCCAAGAGACCCAGTACTTC
CDR3aa: CASSLITQETQYF

d_gene: TRBD1
j_gene: TRBJ1-1
abundance: .
v_gene: TRBV18
CDR3nt: TGTGCCAGCTCACCTTCGACAGGGCAAACAAACACTGAAGCTTTCTTT
CDR3aa: CASSPSTGQTNTEAFF

d_gene: .
j_gene: TRBJ2-4
abundance: few
v_gene: TRBV7-8
CDR3nt: TGTGCCAGCAGCCCGGACCGTGTGCCAGGGATAGCCAAAAACATTCAGTACTTC
CDR3aa: CASSPDRVPGIAKNIQYF

d_gene: TRBD1
j_gene: TRBJ1-2
abundance: .
v_gene: TRBV5-1
CDR3nt: TGCGCCAGCAGCTTGGAAGGTCCGACAGGGTTCGATGGCTACACCTTC
CDR3aa: CASSLEGPTGFDGYTF

d_gene: TRBD2
j_gene: TRBJ2-7
abundance: .
v_gene: TRBV9
CDR3nt: TGTGCCAGCAGCGTAGGAGCGGGAGTAACCTACGAGCAGTACTTC
CDR3aa: CASSVGAGVTYEQYF

d_gene: .
j_gene: TRBJ1-2
abundance: .
v_gene: TRBV5-5
CDR3nt: TGTGCCAGCAGCTTGTTGGGGGGCCCCGATCTAACCTATGGCTACACCTTC
CDR3aa: CASSLLGGPDLTYGYTF

d_gene: .
j_gene: TRBJ2-7
abundance: .
v_gene: TRBV18
CDR3nt: TGTGCCAGCTCACTCGCAGTTTCCTACGAGCAGTACTTC
CDR3aa: CASSLAVSYEQYF

d_gene: TRBD2
j_gene: TRBJ2-3
abundance: once
v_gene: TRBV27
CDR3nt: TGTGCCAGCACCTCTGGCGGGAGTTTTGATACGCAGTATTTT
CDR3aa: CASTSGGSFDTQYF

d_gene: TRBD1
j_gene: TRBJ2-3
abundance: .
v_gene: TRBV19
CDR3nt: TGTGCCACCAAGACGACAGGGGGTCCTGAAGATACGCAGTATTTT
CDR3aa: CATKTTGGPEDTQYF

d_gene: .
j_gene: TRBJ1-3
abundance: once
v_gene: TRBV7-2
CDR3nt: TGTGCCAGCAGCTTAGTGGCAGAACTAAGAAACACCATATATTTT
CDR3aa: CASSLVAELRNTIYF

d_gene: TRBD1
j_gene: TRBJ2-7
abundance: .
v_gene: TRBV5-1
CDR3nt: TGCGCCAGCAGCGGAGGACAGGGAAGTATTCCTGCGGGATACGAGCAGTACTTC
CDR3aa: CASSGGQGSIPAGYEQYF

d_gene: .
j_gene: TRBJ1-2
abundance: .
v_gene: TRBV12-2
CDR3nt: TGTGCAAGTCGCCCCTCGACCAACTATGGCTACACCTTC
CDR3aa: CASRPSTNYGYTF

d_gene: .
j_gene: TRBJ1-3
abundance: .
v_gene: TRBV9
CDR3nt: TGTGCCAGCAGCGTAGGGGGCCTGAACTCTGGAAACACCATATATTTT
CDR3aa: CASSVGGLNSGNTIYF

d_gene: TRBD1
j_gene: TRBJ1-2
abundance: .
v_gene: TRBV5-1
CDR3nt: TGCGCCAGCAGCTTGGGGGACAGCTATGGCTACACCTTC
CDR3aa: CASSLGDSYGYTF

d_gene: .
j_gene: TRBJ1-1
abundance: .
v_gene: TRBV4-1
CDR3nt: TGCGCCAGCAGCCCAGCAGGGGTGACAGCGACTGAAGCTTTCTTT
CDR3aa: CASSPAGVTATEAFF

d_gene: TRBD1
j_gene: TRBJ1-2
abundance: .
v_gene: TRBV19
CDR3nt: TGTGCCAGTAGGAATACCGGGACAGGTTTTTACTATGGCTACACCTTC
CDR3aa: CASRNTGTGFYYGYTF

d_gene: .
j_gene: TRBJ2-7
abundance: .
v_gene: TRBV2
CDR3nt: TGTGCCAGCAGTGGCGCTTGGGCAGACCTCAACTTC
CDR3aa: CASSGAWADLNF